This is a list of T cell receptor beta chains from one sample in a study of T-cell reconstitution after alpha-beta-depleted transplantation in children. TCRdb redid the calling of the PCR reads with MiXCR, one entry per CDR3 protein. The table lists about 130,000 distinct CDR3 sequences, roughly 9.7% of them singletons, with about 24% in the top ten. Sample: PBMCs, mostly from graft donor cells, taken 180 days after TCRalphabeta/CD19-depleted stem cell transplant. The receptors shown here come from a girl in the first two years of life who had a stem cell transplant for combined immunodeficiency, so the T cells may come from the graft donor. The CDR3 runs from the conserved cysteine through the conserved F or W. Each record gives: V gene, clone size, D gene, J gene, CDR3 DNA, CDR3 protein. The D gene is left open where the match is weak. Only part of the rows carry a size: once, few, many, or a class if the clone is expanded.

TRBV20-1	.	.	TRBJ2-5	TGCAGTGCTGGACGCGGAGGGCTTGAGACCCAGTACTTC	CSAGRGGLETQYF
TRBV20-1	few	.	TRBJ2-7	TGCAGTGCGGCCGGGACCGCCTTTTTTTACGAGCAGTACTTC	CSAAGTAFFYEQYF
TRBV11-2	.	.	TRBJ1-2	TGTGCCAGCAGCTTATCTGTGGGGCTTCTGAACTATGGCTACACCTTC	CASSLSVGLLNYGYTF
TRBV5-1	many	.	TRBJ1-1	TGCGCCAGCAGCTCGTCGACAGGTGAGAACACTGAAGCTTTCTTT	CASSSSTGENTEAFF
TRBV20-1	few	.	TRBJ2-1	TGCAGTGCTCAGGAGGGGTGGAGGGATGAGCAGTTCTTC	CSAQEGWRDEQFF
TRBV5-1	many	.	TRBJ2-2	TGCGCCAGCAGCTTCCGGGACGTCAACACCGGGGAGCTGTTTTTT	CASSFRDVNTGELFF
TRBV12-3/TRBV12-4	few	.	TRBJ2-1	TGTGCCAGCAGTTTCACCCATGAGCAGTTCTTC	CASSFTHEQFF
TRBV12-3/TRBV12-4	few	.	TRBJ1-1	TGTGCCAGCACCCCCGCCGGCAGGGTCACTGAAGCTTTCTTT	CASTPAGRVTEAFF
TRBV7-2	.	TRBD1	TRBJ2-7	TGTGCCAGCATCTTAGATTGGGGACAGTCCTACGAGCAGTACTTC	CASILDWGQSYEQYF
TRBV4-1	.	TRBD1	TRBJ2-4	TGCGCCAGCAGCCAAGTTGGGGGGACAGGGAGGCGAGATCAGTACTTC	CASSQVGGTGRRDQYF
TRBV6-1	.	TRBD2	TRBJ2-7	TGTGCCAGCAGTCCGGGACTAGAGGCCTACGAGCAGTACTTC	CASSPGLEAYEQYF
TRBV12-3/TRBV12-4	.	.	TRBJ2-1	TGTGCCAGCAGCCGGAAATCTCACTACAATGAGCAGTTCTTC	CASSRKSHYNEQFF
TRBV7-2	.	.	TRBJ2-3	TGTGCCAGCAGCTTAGCGCAGGCCAGGCGCACAGATACGCAGTATTTT	CASSLAQARRTDTQYF
TRBV7-2	.	.	TRBJ1-4	TGTGCCAGCAGCTTATACAGGGAGAATGAAAAACTGTTTTTT	CASSLYRENEKLFF
TRBV27	.	.	TRBJ1-2	TGTGCCAGCAGTTTATCGGGCCTCTATGGCTACACCTTC	CASSLSGLYGYTF
TRBV6-2/TRBV6-3	.	TRBD2	TRBJ2-1	TGTGCCAGCACCCTAAAGGGTAAAGCGGGAGGGAGGTACAATGAGCAGTTCTTC	CASTLKGKAGGRYNEQFF
TRBV27	many	TRBD2	TRBJ2-1	TGTGCCAGCAGTGTAGCGGGAGGCCCCTACAATGAGCAGTTCTTC	CASSVAGGPYNEQFF
TRBV29-1	.	.	TRBJ1-2	TGCAGCGTTGCCCAGGTTGACGGCTACACCTTC	CSVAQVDGYTF
TRBV20-1	.	TRBD2	TRBJ2-5	TGCAGTGCTGTTCCTAGCGGAGAGACCCAGTACTTC	CSAVPSGETQYF
TRBV7-2	.	.	TRBJ2-1	TGTGCCAGCAGCCTTGGGACCCCTTATCCCCATTACAATGAGCAGTTCTTC	CASSLGTPYPHYNEQFF
TRBV7-9	few	TRBD1	TRBJ2-5	TGTGCCAGCTCGACAGGGGCGGTGGAGACCCAGTACTTC	CASSTGAVETQYF
TRBV7-9	.	TRBD1	TRBJ1-2	TGTGCCAGCAGCCGCGGGACAGGGACAAGTCCTAACTATGGCTACACCTTC	CASSRGTGTSPNYGYTF
TRBV20-1	few	TRBD2	TRBJ2-4	TGCAGTGCTAGCCCGGGACTAGCGGACATTCAGTACTTC	CSASPGLADIQYF